One sample yielded the 20 T cell receptor beta chains listed below, sequenced in a study of T cell responses to AZD1222 COVID-19 vaccine. The method was immunoSEQ multiplex PCR; TCRdb's version includes in-frame clones alone and lacks a portion of them. The table shows more than 80,000 clones, with approximately 90% occurring only once. The sequenced sample was peripheral blood, obtained 28 days after the second AZD1222 dose. Source of these receptors: an adult who received the AZD1222 COVID-19 vaccine.

The chain links TRBV7-9 to TRBJ1-4; D is possibly TRBD1 (5 bases). V dropped 2 bases and J dropped 7 bases, with 14 bases sitting between them. Germline V lookup: CDR1 SEHNR, CDR2 FQNEAQ (reference sequence). CDR3 length: 15 amino acids. The CDR3 region has the DNA TGTGCCAGCAGCTTATCTGGGGGGTATGGTGAAAAACTGTTTTTT. Translation gives CASSLSGGYGEKLFF.

The chain carries TRBV27 and TRBJ2-5; D call uncertain. The CDR3 totals 12 residues. Germline lookup yields CDR1 MNHEY and CDR2 SMNVEV (reference sequence). Trimming removed 6 bases at V and 5 bases at J, with 10 bases between. The CDR3 nucleotides read TGTGCCAGCAGCCTAATGGGGGAGACCCAGTACTTC. Its protein product is CASSLMGETQYF.

The J gene is TRBJ1-5, the V gene TRBV3-1 (or the pseudogene TRBV3-2); 8 nucleotides match TRBD1. V was pared by 5 bases and J by 6 bases, with 3 bases of the junction left unmatched. The CDR3 sequence is 13 residues long. Germline V gives CDR1 LGHDT, CDR2 YNNKEL (reference sequence). CDR3 nucleotide sequence: TGTGCCAGCAGCACAGGGGGGGGTCAGCCCCAGCATTTT. Translating gives CASSTGGGQPQHF.

The CDR3 protein is CASSPEGWWDEQYF. In nucleotides, the CDR3 is TGTGCCAGCTCACCAGAGGGGTGGTGGGACGAGCAGTACTTC. The chain uses TRBV18 and TRBJ2-7; either TRBD1 or TRBD2 may supply D (5 bases each). Trimming stripped 2 bases from V and 5 bases from J, with 13 bases between. The CDR3 length is 14 residues. CDR1 and CDR2 from the germline V gene are KGHSH and LQKENI.

The chain couples TRBV18 to TRBJ2-7; D not certain. Trimming cost V 0 bases and J 2 bases, with 5 bases left between them. Germline CDR1 and CDR2: KGHSH and LQKENI. The CDR3 is made up of 13 amino acids. The CDR3 DNA reads TGTGCCAGCTCACCACCGTCCGCCTACGAGCAGTACTTC. It translates to CASSPPSAYEQYF.

J is TRBJ1-3 and V is TRBV10-3; 9 positions agree with TRBD1. Germline CDR1 reads ENHRY; CDR2 reads SYGVKD. V lost 2 bases and J lost 2; bases outside the gene matches: 7. The CDR3 is 17 residues long. In nucleotides, the CDR3 is TGTGCCATCAGTGAGGTAGAACAGGGGGCAACTGGAAACACCATATATTTT. This gives the protein CAISEVEQGATGNTIYF.

The rearrangement joins TRBV10-3 to TRBJ1-4; the D gene is possibly TRBD1 (5 bases). CDR1 is ENHRY, CDR2 SYGVKD, per germline. Between the trimmed V and J ends, which lost 4 bases and 6 bases, there was a span of 9 bases. There are 13 residues in the CDR3. CDR3 amino acids: CAISGGTDEKLFF. The CDR3 bases are TGTGCCATCAGTGGGGGGACGGATGAAAAACTGTTTTTT.

V gene TRBV7-9 combines with J gene TRBJ1-6; 8 bases agree with TRBD1. Germline-derived CDR1 and CDR2 are SEHNR and FQNEAQ (reference sequence). The CDR3 totals 14 residues. Unmatched junction bases numbered 5, after V lost 3 bases and J lost 10 bases. The DNA of the CDR3 is TGTGCCAGCAGCTTGGACAGGGAATACTCACCCCTCCACTTT. Its translation: CASSLDREYSPLHF. The complete variable domain, with remaining parts taken from reference TRBV7-9 and TRBJ1-6, reads DTGVSQNPRHKITKRGQNVTFRCDPISEHNRLYWYRQTLGQGPEFLTYFQNEAQLEKSRLLSDRFSAERPKGSFSTLEIQRTEQGDSAMYLCASSLDREYSPLHFGNGTRLTVT.

The chain employs TRBV5-1 and TRBJ1-1; tentative D call: TRBD1 (5 bases). This CDR3 is 14 amino acids long. Germline V gene lookup returns CDR1 SGHRS and CDR2 YFSETQ. V was shortened by 0 bases and J by 5 bases, with 11 bases between the two germline ends. As DNA, the CDR3 is TGCGCCAGCAGCTTGGATCAGGGTAGAACTGAAGCTTTCTTT. Its translation: CASSLDQGRTEAFF.

The rearrangement links TRBV18 to TRBJ2-3; D is unresolved. Trimming took 0 bases from V and 6 from J, leaving 7 bases between them. This CDR3 spans 13 amino acids. CDR1 KGHSH and CDR2 LQKENI come from the germline V gene. CDR3 amino acids: CASSPPVADTQYF. The CDR3 region has the DNA TGTGCCAGCTCACCACCGGTGGCTGATACGCAGTATTTT. Looking up the rest from reference TRBV18 and TRBJ2-3 gives the full variable domain: NAGVMQNPRHLVRRRGQEARLRCSPMKGHSHVYWYRQLPEEGLKFMVYLQKENIIDESGMPKERFSAEFPKEGPSILRIQQVVRGDSAAYFCASSPPVADTQYFGPGTRLTVL.

V gene TRBV7-9 combines with J gene TRBJ2-7; perhaps D is TRBD1 or TRBD2 (5 bases each). V lost 6 bases, J lost 3 bases, and 12 bases lay in between. Per germline, CDR1 SEHNR and CDR2 FQNEAQ (reference sequence). The CDR3 totals 13 residues. CDR3 region: CASRWDGDYEQYF. CDR3 sequence (DNA): TGTGCCAGCAGATGGGACGGAGACTACGAGCAGTACTTC.

This rearrangement joins TRBV5-1 to TRBJ2-1, with no clear D. There are 15 residues in the CDR3. Germline CDR1 SGHRS, CDR2 YFSETQ. V shed 0 bases and J shed 5 bases, with 12 bases lying between them. The CDR3 sequence is CASSLVFGSDNEQFF. In nucleotides, the CDR3 is TGCGCCAGCAGCTTGGTGTTTGGCTCAGACAATGAGCAGTTCTTC.

This sequence joins TRBV6-5 and TRBJ1-4, with D possibly TRBD1 on 6 matching bases. CDR1 is MNHEY, CDR2 SVGAGI, per germline. The CDR3 is made up of 14 amino acids. V dropped 5 bases and J dropped 7 bases, with 14 bases sitting between them. The CDR3 protein is CASSHGGGPEKLFF. For the CDR3, the DNA is TGTGCCAGCAGTCACGGTGGGGGGCCTGAAAAACTGTTTTTT.

The chain combines TRBV18 with TRBJ1-4; no reliable D call. The CDR3 runs to 14 residues. The V gene lost 0 bases and the J gene lost 7 bases, with 9 bases spanning the gap. Germline loops: CDR1 KGHSH, CDR2 LQKENI. CDR3 in DNA: TGTGCCAGCTCACCACCAGGGCCTTTTGAAAAACTGTTTTTT. This encodes CASSPPGPFEKLFF. Looking up the rest from reference TRBV18 and TRBJ1-4 gives the full variable domain: NAGVMQNPRHLVRRRGQEARLRCSPMKGHSHVYWYRQLPEEGLKFMVYLQKENIIDESGMPKERFSAEFPKEGPSILRIQQVVRGDSAAYFCASSPPGPFEKLFFGSGTQLSVL.

The chain carries TRBV6-2 or TRBV6-3 and TRBJ1-1; D not certain. CDR1 is MNHEY and CDR2 is SVGEGT in the germline V gene. The V end lost 4 bases, the J end lost 1 base, and 10 bases lay between the germline ends. This CDR3 is built from 14 residues. The CDR3 DNA reads as TGTGCCAGCAGTTTGGGGAGGACGAACACTGAAGCTTTCTTT. It is translated as CASSLGRTNTEAFF.

The chain joins TRBV10-3 to TRBJ1-1; D not certain. Trimming took off 5 bases at V and 0 bases at J, with 16 bases between the two ends. Looked up from germline, CDR1 is ENHRY and CDR2 is SYGVKD. The CDR3 length is 16 residues. In DNA form, the CDR3 reads TGTGCCATCAGTAAGAGACGGCCGCCGTTGAACACTGAAGCTTTCTTT. Residues: CAISKRRPPLNTEAFF.

This rearrangement joins TRBV7-9 to TRBJ1-2; D remains ambiguous. The germline V and J ends were trimmed by 5 bases and 1 base, with 20 bases remaining between them. This CDR3 has 17 amino acids. From germline, CDR1 is SEHNR and CDR2 FQNEAQ (reference sequence). Here the CDR3 reads CASSRSFGLSSNYGYTF. The CDR3, as DNA: TGTGCCAGCAGCCGATCTTTCGGCCTCTCGAGTAACTATGGCTACACCTTC.

This chain joins TRBV5-1 and TRBJ1-1; 9 nucleotides line up with TRBD1. With V trimmed by 2 bases and J by 2 bases, 7 bases remained unmatched. This CDR3 region has 16 residues. Germline V gene data show CDR1 as SGHRS and CDR2 as YFSETQ. CDR3 sequence: CASSFIQGATNTEAFF. The CDR3, as DNA: TGCGCCAGCAGCTTTATACAGGGGGCTACCAACACTGAAGCTTTCTTT.

The V call is TRBV4-3, the J call TRBJ2-7; 10 bases are shared with TRBD1. CDR1 LGHNA and CDR2 YSLEER come from the germline V gene. The CDR3 loop spans 14 amino acids. V lost 5 bases, J lost 5 bases, and 6 bases stayed unmatched. The CDR3: CASSSRDRGHEQYF. CDR3 nucleotide sequence: TGCGCCAGCAGCTCCCGGGACAGGGGACACGAGCAGTACTTC.

V usage is TRBV30 and J usage is TRBJ2-3, with D hard to call. The V gene's germline CDR1 is GTSNPN and CDR2 SVGIG (reference sequence). V was pared by 3 bases and J by 4 bases, with 8 bases between. CDR3 length equals 12 residues. CDR3 region: CAWRGSADTQYF. CDR3 sequence (DNA): TGTGCCTGGAGGGGGTCGGCAGATACGCAGTATTTT.